These T cell receptor beta chains were read from a single sample in a study of cytomegalovirus exposure and HLA in healthy donors. Some clones are missing from TCRdb's copy, which holds only in-frame ones; the method was immunoSEQ multiplex PCR. Here the sample spans approximately 150,000 clones, around nine tenths being singletons. Sequenced input: PBMCs. The receptors here all came from a man between 18 and 35 years old in good health and CMV-seropositive. Both conserved end residues are part of each CDR3. D genes are given only for firm matches. Not all rows give a size; the values are once, few, many and, for expanded clones, a class.

size: NA
V: TRBV6-6
D: NA
J: TRBJ1-5
length: 15
DNA: TGTGCCAGCAGACACCGACGGGGAGAGGATCAGCCCCAGCATTTT
CDR3: CASRHRRGEDQPQHF

size: NA
V: TRBV5-6
D: NA
J: TRBJ1-1
length: 14
DNA: TGTGCCAGCAGCTTCAGAGGAACGAACACTGAAGCTTTCTTT
CDR3: CASSFRGTNTEAFF

size: NA
V: TRBV21-1
D: NA
J: TRBJ1-5
length: 12
DNA: TGTGCCAGCAGCGGGAGGGATCAGCCCCAGCATTTT
CDR3: CASSGRDQPQHF

size: NA
V: TRBV4-2
D: NA
J: TRBJ2-3
length: 18
DNA: TGTGCCAGCAGCCAAGAAGCTCCCGGCGGCGGGCCCGCAGATACGCAGTATTTT
CDR3: CASSQEAPGGGPADTQYF

size: NA
V: TRBV6-1
D: TRBD1
J: TRBJ2-5
length: 14
DNA: TGTGCCAGCAAATCGGACAGGGTGTTGGAGACCCAGTACTTC
CDR3: CASKSDRVLETQYF

size: NA
V: TRBV6-6
D: NA
J: TRBJ2-7
length: 11
DNA: TGTGCCAGCAGCCCCGGAGCTTGGCAGTACTTC
CDR3: CASSPGAWQYF

size: NA
V: TRBV5-4
D: NA
J: TRBJ2-7
length: 13
DNA: TGTGCCAGCAGCGTAGACTGGAACTACGAGCAGTACTTC
CDR3: CASSVDWNYEQYF

size: NA
V: TRBV4-3
D: TRBD2
J: TRBJ2-1
length: 19
DNA: TGCGCCAGCAGCCAAGAACCCCCCCGTTCGGGACTAGCAGGAAATGAGCAGTTCTTC
CDR3: CASSQEPPRSGLAGNEQFF

size: NA
V: TRBV28
D: TRBD1
J: TRBJ1-2
length: 14
DNA: TGTGCCAGCAGTTTGTCAGGGGGCGCCTATGGCTACACCTTC
CDR3: CASSLSGGAYGYTF

size: NA
V: TRBV5-1
D: NA
J: TRBJ1-1
length: 14
DNA: TGCGCCAGCAGCTTGGATGGACTCAGGACTGAAGCTTTCTTT
CDR3: CASSLDGLRTEAFF

size: NA
V: TRBV5-1
D: TRBD2
J: TRBJ2-1
length: 16
DNA: TGCGCCAGCAGCTTGGATGCGGGGGGGCGGTACAATGAGCAGTTCTTC
CDR3: CASSLDAGGRYNEQFF

size: NA
V: TRBV28
D: NA
J: TRBJ1-3
length: 12
DNA: TGTGCCAGCAGTTTACGGGGAAACACCATATATTTT
CDR3: CASSLRGNTIYF

size: few
V: TRBV10-3
D: NA
J: TRBJ2-7
length: 14
DNA: TGTGCCATCAGTACCGGGACTTCTTACTACGAGCAGTACTTC
CDR3: CAISTGTSYYEQYF

size: once
V: TRBV4-3
D: NA
J: TRBJ2-5
length: 13
DNA: TGCGCCAGCAGCCAAGATCACCGGGAGACCCAGTACTTC
CDR3: CASSQDHRETQYF

size: NA
V: TRBV27
D: TRBD2
J: TRBJ2-2
length: 18
DNA: TGTGCCAGCAGTACGGGACTAGCGGGAGTCCCGAACACCGGGGAGCTGTTTTTT
CDR3: CASSTGLAGVPNTGELFF

size: NA
V: TRBV27
D: NA
J: TRBJ2-3
length: 16
DNA: TGTGCCAGCAGTCGGGACGCGGGAACGAGCACAGATACGCAGTATTTT
CDR3: CASSRDAGTSTDTQYF

size: NA
V: TRBV29-1
D: NA
J: TRBJ1-1
length: 12
DNA: TGCAGCGTCGACATGTCGAACACTGAAGCTTTCTTT
CDR3: CSVDMSNTEAFF